Listed here are 7 T cell receptor beta chains from one sample, sequenced in a study of cytomegalovirus exposure and HLA in healthy donors. Primers included in the PCR were 60 Vbeta and 13 Jbeta primers. Sequenced by immunoSEQ multiplex PCR; TCRdb stores in-frame clones only, minus some. The sample has about 150,000 clones, about four fifths seen once; the top ten hold around 6.3%. Input material: PBMCs. These receptors were collected from a man between 50 and 59 years old in good health and CMV-seropositive.

The V and J genes are TRBV19 and TRBJ1-5, with D tentatively TRBD1 (5 bases). There are 13 residues in the CDR3. V was shortened by 5 bases and J by 7 bases, with 12 bases between the two germline ends. Germline-derived CDR1 and CDR2 are LNHDA and SQIVND (reference sequence). CDR3 amino acids: CASSRGMRQPQHF. Here the CDR3 DNA reads TGTGCCAGTAGTCGGGGGATGCGGCAGCCCCAGCATTTT.

This clone was counted a few times. This chain joins TRBV28 and TRBJ2-3, with a weak D call TRBD2 (6 bases). Germline V gene data show CDR1 as MDHEN and CDR2 as SYDVKM. The CDR3 spans 13 residues. V dropped 2 bases and J dropped 8 bases, with 11 bases sitting between them. In DNA, the CDR3 is TGTGCCAGCAGTTTAATGCAGGGAGGTACGCAGTATTTT. Amino acid sequence: CASSLMQGGTQYF.

The chain carries TRBV6-5 and TRBJ1-1, with D uncertain. The CDR3 length is 14 residues. Germline V CDR1 and CDR2: MNHEY, SVGAGI. Trimming cost V 4 bases and J 0 bases, with 9 bases left between them. CDR3 DNA sequence: TGTGCCAGCAGTTCGGACGGGATGAACACTGAAGCTTTCTTT. Translating gives CASSSDGMNTEAFF.

Details on this clone: At one boundary the junction diverges from the germline segment, which might be a read error. The CDR3 DNA is TGCACCAGCAGCCTGGGACTAGCGGGGGGCACAGATACGCAGTATTTT. Amino acid sequence: CTSSLGLAGGTDTQYF. The V and J genes are TRBV5-1 and TRBJ2-3, with 14 bases aligning to TRBD2. The CDR3 is 16 residues long. Germline CDR1 SGHRS, CDR2 YFSETQ.

The gene calls are TRBV11-2 and TRBJ2-7, with 10 bases aligning to TRBD1. The CDR3 totals 13 residues. Germline assignment: CDR1 SGHAT and CDR2 FQNNGV. The trim removed 5 bases at V and 5 bases at J, leaving 3 bases unmatched. CDR3 in amino acids: CASSPTGGNEQYF. Written as DNA, the CDR3 is TGTGCCAGCAGCCCGACAGGGGGCAACGAGCAGTACTTC. The full variable domain, its missing parts supplied by reference TRBV11-2 and TRBJ2-7, is EAGVAQSPRYKIIEKRQSVAFWCNPISGHATLYWYQQILGQGPKLLIQFQNNGVVDDSQLPKDRFSAERLKGVDSTLKIQPAKLEDSAVYLCASSPTGGNEQYFGPGTRLTVT.

The chain couples TRBV4-2 to TRBJ2-1, with TRBD2 matching over 9 bases. The length of the CDR3 is 16 residues. V dropped 0 bases and J dropped 5; count of bases not matched to a gene: 5. Germline V CDR1 and CDR2: LGHNA, YNFKEQ. CDR3 nucleotides: TGTGCCAGCAGCCAAGAAGCGACTAGCGGAAACAATGAGCAGTTCTTC. Its protein is CASSQEATSGNNEQFF.

The V and J genes are TRBV2 and TRBJ2-3; D might be TRBD2 (7 bases). The V gene lost 0 bases and the J gene lost 1 base, with 11 bases spanning the gap. The CDR3 loop spans 16 amino acids. The germline V gene encodes CDR1 SNHLY and CDR2 FYNNEI. For the CDR3, the DNA is TGTGCCAGCAGTGAAGCAGGGGGAGGGCGCACAGATACGCAGTATTTT. Translation: CASSEAGGGRTDTQYF.